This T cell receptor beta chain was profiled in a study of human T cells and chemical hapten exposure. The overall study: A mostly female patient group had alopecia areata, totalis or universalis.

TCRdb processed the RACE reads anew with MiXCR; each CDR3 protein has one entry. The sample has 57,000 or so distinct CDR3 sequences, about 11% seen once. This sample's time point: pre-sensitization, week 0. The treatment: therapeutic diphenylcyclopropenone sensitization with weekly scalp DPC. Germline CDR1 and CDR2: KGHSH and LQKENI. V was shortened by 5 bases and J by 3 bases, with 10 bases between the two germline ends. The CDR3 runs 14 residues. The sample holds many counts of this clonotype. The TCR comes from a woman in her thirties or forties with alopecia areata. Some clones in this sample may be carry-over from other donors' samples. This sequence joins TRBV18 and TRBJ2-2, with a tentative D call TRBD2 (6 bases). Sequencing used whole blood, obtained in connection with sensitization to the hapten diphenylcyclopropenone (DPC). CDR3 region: CASSRLEHTGELFF. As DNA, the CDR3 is TGTGCCAGCTCAAGACTAGAGCACACCGGGGAGCTGTTTTTT.